Below, 9 T cell receptor beta chains from the same sample are listed, as sequenced in a study of CD8 T cells in ankylosing spondylitis. Study observations and caveats: Typical of ankylosing spondylitis blood, it appeared, was a TCR beta motif of under 10 highly homologous variants.

Their antigens remain unidentified. TCRdb analysed the 5' RACE reads with MiXCR anew, one entry per CDR3 protein. The table lists 670,000 or so distinct CDR3 sequences, roughly 19% of them singletons. The sequencing sample was made of blood, either unsorted or a sorted T cell fraction (not recorded which). These receptors were collected from a male donor with ankylosing spondylitis.

This rearrangement joins TRBV12-3 or TRBV12-4 to TRBJ2-5; D unclear. The CDR3 is 15 amino acids. V gave up 2 bases and J gave up 5 bases, with 15 bases separating them. In DNA form, the CDR3 reads TGTGCCAGCAGTTTAATCGGCTATTTGAGGGAGACCCAGTACTTC. Translated, it gives CASSLIGYLRETQYF.

This clonotype turned up a few times. CDR3 coding DNA: TGTGCCACCAGCGCTACGGGGTCGACAGATACGCAGTATTTT. It is translated as CATSATGSTDTQYF. The chain couples TRBV15 to TRBJ2-3, with D possibly being TRBD2 (5 bases). Germline CDR1 reads LNHNV; CDR2 reads YYDKDF (reference sequence). V lost 5 bases to trimming and J lost 3 bases, with 12 bases between them. CDR3 size: 14 residues.

The chain links TRBV7-3 to TRBJ2-2, with 8 bases lining up with TRBD2. Germline V gene lookup returns CDR1 SGHTA and CDR2 FQGTGA. The CDR3 loop spans 13 amino acids. The trim removed 3 bases at V and 7 bases at J, leaving 1 base unmatched. The chain's CDR3 is CASSFTSGGELFF. The CDR3, as DNA: TGTGCCAGCAGCTTCACTAGCGGCGGGGAGCTGTTTTTT.

V and J are TRBV7-9 and TRBJ2-1, with a possible D match to TRBD2 (5 bases). This CDR3 has 17 amino acids. V lost 0 bases and J lost 1, with 13 bases in between. In germline, CDR1 is SEHNR, CDR2 FQNEAQ (reference sequence). In DNA form, the CDR3 reads TGTGCCAGCAGCTTAGCGGCTAGCTGGTCGTCCTACAATGAGCAGTTCTTC. Translating gives CASSLAASWSSYNEQFF.

This chain connects TRBV7-8 to TRBJ2-5; D might be TRBD2 (6 bases). Trimming stripped 5 bases from V and 7 bases from J, with 14 bases between. This CDR3 is built from 13 residues. CDR1 is SGHVS and CDR2 is FQNEAQ in the germline V gene. Here the CDR3 DNA reads TGTGCCAGCAGCACCAGACTAGATGCGACCCAGTACTTC. Its protein product is CASSTRLDATQYF.

This clonotype was counted ten times or more. The rearrangement links TRBV4-2 to TRBJ2-1; D is uncertain. Germline V gives CDR1 LGHNA, CDR2 YNFKEQ. V was cut by 1 base and J by 5 bases, with 3 bases left in between. This CDR3 comprises 12 residues. Here the CDR3 DNA reads TGTGCCAGCAGCCAAGGGGACAATGAGCAGTTCTTC. Its protein product is CASSQGDNEQFF.

The chain uses TRBV10-3 and TRBJ2-1, with 9 positions matching TRBD2. V gave up 3 bases and J gave up 5 bases; unmatched junction bases: 8. Germline CDR1 ENHRY, CDR2 SYGVKD. CDR3 length equals 16 residues. The CDR3 region is CAISDVGLAGNNEQFF. As DNA, the CDR3 is TGTGCCATCAGTGATGTGGGGCTAGCGGGAAACAATGAGCAGTTCTTC.

This clonotype was counted ten times or more. At one of its ends the junction is not consistent with the germline gene, which may arise from a read error. The V gene is TRBV7-9, the J gene TRBJ1-1; tentatively, D is TRBD1 (5 bases). CDR3 size: 14 residues. Germline values: CDR1 SEHNR, CDR2 FQNEAQ (reference sequence). The CDR3 sequence is CASSLGQGNTEAFF. The CDR3 coding sequence is TGCGCCAGCAGCTTGGGGCAGGGTAACACTGAAGCTTTCTTT.

The sample holds one count of this clonotype. The chain carries TRBV6-1 and TRBJ1-5, with D possibly TRBD1 on 6 matching bases. The germline V gene has CDR1 MNHNS and CDR2 SASEGT. V gave up 10 bases and J gave up 4 bases, with 14 bases separating them. The CDR3 is 13 residues long. The CDR3 DNA reads as TGTGCCACCCTTGCAGGGGCAAATCAGCCCCAGCATTTT. It translates to CATLAGANQPQHF.